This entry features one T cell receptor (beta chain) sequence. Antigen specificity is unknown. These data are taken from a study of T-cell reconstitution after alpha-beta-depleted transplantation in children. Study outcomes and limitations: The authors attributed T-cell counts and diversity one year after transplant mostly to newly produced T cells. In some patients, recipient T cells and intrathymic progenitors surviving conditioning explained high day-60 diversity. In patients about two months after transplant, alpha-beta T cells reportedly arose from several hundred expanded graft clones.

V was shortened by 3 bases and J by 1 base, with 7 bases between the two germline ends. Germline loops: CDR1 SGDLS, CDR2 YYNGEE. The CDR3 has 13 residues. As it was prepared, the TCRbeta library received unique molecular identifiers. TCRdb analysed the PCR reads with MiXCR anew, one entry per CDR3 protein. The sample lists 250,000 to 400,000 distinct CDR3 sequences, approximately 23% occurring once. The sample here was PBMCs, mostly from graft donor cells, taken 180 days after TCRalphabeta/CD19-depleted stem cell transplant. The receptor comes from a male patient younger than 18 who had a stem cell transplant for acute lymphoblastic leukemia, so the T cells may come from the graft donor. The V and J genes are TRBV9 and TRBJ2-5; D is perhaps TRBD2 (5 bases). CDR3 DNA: TGTGCCAGCAGCGGGACTGGCCAAGAGACCCAGTACTTC. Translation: CASSGTGQETQYF.